These T cell receptor beta chains were read from a single sample in a study of blood T cells in healthy people across ages. TCRdb passed the 5' RACE reads through MiXCR, listing each CDR3 protein once. The sample lists hundreds of thousands of distinct CDR3 sequences, around 29% occurring once. Material: blood. These receptors were obtained from a woman aged 70-85 years in good health. Both conserved end residues are part of each CDR3. The D gene is left open where the match is weak. Part of the rows lack a size; the others show once, few, many or a class for expanded clones.

CDR3 length	V gene	J gene	clone size	D gene	CDR3 protein	CDR3 DNA
13	TRBV12-3/TRBV12-4	TRBJ2-7	-	-	CASTRSDRSEQYF	TGTGCCAGCACCCGGTCCGATCGGAGCGAGCAGTACTTC
14	TRBV20-1	TRBJ1-4	many	-	CSADGAGLGEKLFF	TGCAGTGCCGACGGGGCAGGGCTCGGAGAAAAACTGTTTTTT
11	TRBV7-9	TRBJ2-7	few	-	CASSSTDEQYF	TGTGCCAGCAGCTCCACTGACGAGCAGTACTTC
14	TRBV5-6	TRBJ1-2	few	-	CASVRRGSNYGYTF	TGTGCCAGCGTCCGCAGGGGCTCCAACTATGGCTACACCTTC
15	TRBV6-5	TRBJ2-5	few	-	CASSPTGRVQETQYF	TGTGCCAGCAGTCCCACAGGGAGGGTCCAAGAGACCCAGTACTTC
17	TRBV7-2	TRBJ2-4	-	-	CASSFGPAVLAKNIQYF	TGTGCCAGCAGCTTCGGTCCGGCGGTCTTAGCCAAAAACATTCAGTACTTC
17	TRBV3-1	TRBJ2-1	once	TRBD2	CASSQGRREGPGDEQFF	TGTGCCAGCAGCCAAGGTCGACGGGAGGGCCCGGGGGATGAGCAGTTCTTC
14	TRBV6-1	TRBJ2-1	many	-	CATTAGLALNEQFF	TGTGCCACTACGGCGGGTTTGGCCCTCAATGAGCAGTTCTTC
16	TRBV6-2/TRBV6-3	TRBJ2-2	-	TRBD2	CASMRGRAQNTGELFF	TGTGCCAGCATGCGCGGGAGGGCCCAGAACACCGGGGAGCTGTTTTTT
14	TRBV29-1	TRBJ1-1	-	TRBD1	CSVVIGQGGTEAFF	TGCAGCGTTGTTATAGGACAGGGGGGTACTGAAGCTTTCTTT
14	TRBV12-3/TRBV12-4	TRBJ1-6	many	-	CASSLAGAESPLHF	TGTGCCAGCAGTCTAGCGGGGGCGGAATCACCCCTCCACTTT
13	TRBV6-6	TRBJ2-1	few	-	CASREGLLDEQFF	TGTGCCAGCAGGGAGGGCCTCTTAGATGAGCAGTTCTTC
11	TRBV2	TRBJ2-5	many	-	CASSERETQYF	TGTGCCAGCAGTGAACGGGAGACCCAGTACTTC
13	TRBV24-1	TRBJ2-5	-	-	CATSRTGLKTQYF	TGTGCCACCAGTCGGACTGGTTTGAAGACCCAGTACTTC
16	TRBV7-2	TRBJ1-1	-	TRBD1	CASSFKTGAGNTEAFF	TGTGCCAGCAGCTTCAAAACAGGGGCGGGAAACACTGAAGCTTTCTTT
13	TRBV20-1	TRBJ2-1	-	-	CRQDYPSYNEQFF	TGCAGGCAGGACTATCCATCCTACAATGAGCAGTTCTTC